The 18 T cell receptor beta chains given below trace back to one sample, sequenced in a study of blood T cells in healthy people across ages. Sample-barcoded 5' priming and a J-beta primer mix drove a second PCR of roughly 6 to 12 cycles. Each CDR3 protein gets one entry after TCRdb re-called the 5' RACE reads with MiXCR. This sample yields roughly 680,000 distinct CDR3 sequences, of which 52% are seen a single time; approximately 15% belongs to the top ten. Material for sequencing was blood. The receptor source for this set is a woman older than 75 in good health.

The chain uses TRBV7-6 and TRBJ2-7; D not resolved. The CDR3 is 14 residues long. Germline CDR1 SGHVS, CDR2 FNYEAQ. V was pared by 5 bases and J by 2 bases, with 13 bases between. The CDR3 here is CASSISPITYEQYF. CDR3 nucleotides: TGTGCCAGCAGCATCTCCCCCATTACCTACGAGCAGTACTTC.

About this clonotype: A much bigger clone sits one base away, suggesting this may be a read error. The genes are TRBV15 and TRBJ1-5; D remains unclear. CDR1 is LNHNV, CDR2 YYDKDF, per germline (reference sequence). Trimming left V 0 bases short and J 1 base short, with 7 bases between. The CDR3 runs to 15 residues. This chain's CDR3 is CATSRDWASNQPQHF. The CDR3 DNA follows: TGTGCCACCAGCAGAGATTGGGCGAGCAATCAGCCCCAGCATTTT.

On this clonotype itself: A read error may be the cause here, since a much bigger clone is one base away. The CDR3 spells CASNQVGFEGAKTQYF. CDR3 nucleotide sequence: TGCGCCAGCAACCAAGTAGGATTCGAGGGGGCGAAGACCCAGTACTTC. The V and J genes are TRBV4-1 and TRBJ2-5; TRBD1 aligns across 7 bases. The CDR3 length is 16 residues. Germline CDR1 MGHRA, CDR2 YSYEKL.

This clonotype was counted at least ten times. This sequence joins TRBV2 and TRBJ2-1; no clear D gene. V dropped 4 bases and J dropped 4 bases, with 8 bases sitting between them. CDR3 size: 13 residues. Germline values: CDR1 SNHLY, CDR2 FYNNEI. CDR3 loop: CASSADGYNEQFF. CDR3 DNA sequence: TGTGCCAGCAGTGCCGACGGTTACAATGAGCAGTTCTTC.

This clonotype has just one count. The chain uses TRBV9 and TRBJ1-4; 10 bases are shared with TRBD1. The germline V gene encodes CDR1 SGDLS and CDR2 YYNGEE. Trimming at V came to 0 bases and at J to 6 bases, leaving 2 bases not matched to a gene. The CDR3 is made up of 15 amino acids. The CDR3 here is CASSVGGTGDEKLFF. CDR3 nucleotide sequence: TGTGCCAGCAGCGTAGGAGGGACAGGGGATGAAAAACTGTTTTTT. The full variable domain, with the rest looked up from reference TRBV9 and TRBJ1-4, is DSGVTQTPKHLITATGQRVTLRCSPRSGDLSVYWYQQSLDQGLQFLIQYYNGEERAKGNILERFSAQQFPDLHSELNLSSLELGDSALYFCASSVGGTGDEKLFFGSGTQLSVL.

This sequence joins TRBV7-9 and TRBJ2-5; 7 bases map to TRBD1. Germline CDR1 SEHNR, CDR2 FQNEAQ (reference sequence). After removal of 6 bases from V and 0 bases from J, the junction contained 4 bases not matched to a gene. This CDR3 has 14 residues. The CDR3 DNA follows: TGTGCCAGCAGAAGGGACAGTAACCAAGAGACCCAGTACTTC. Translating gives CASRRDSNQETQYF.

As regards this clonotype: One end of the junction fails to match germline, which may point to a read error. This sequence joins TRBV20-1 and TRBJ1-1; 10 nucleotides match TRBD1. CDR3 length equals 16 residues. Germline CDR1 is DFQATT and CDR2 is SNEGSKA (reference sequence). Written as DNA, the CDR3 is TGCAGTGCTGGAGAGAATCCTCATCCGGGACAGGGGGAAGCTTTCTTT. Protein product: CSAGENPHPGQGEAFF.

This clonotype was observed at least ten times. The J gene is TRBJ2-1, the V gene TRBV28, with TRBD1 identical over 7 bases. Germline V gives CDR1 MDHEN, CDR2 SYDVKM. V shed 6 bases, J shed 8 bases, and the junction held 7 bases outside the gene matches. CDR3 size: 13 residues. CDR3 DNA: TGTGCCAGCAGCCCCCATGACAGGGATGAGCAGTTCTTC. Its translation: CASSPHDRDEQFF.

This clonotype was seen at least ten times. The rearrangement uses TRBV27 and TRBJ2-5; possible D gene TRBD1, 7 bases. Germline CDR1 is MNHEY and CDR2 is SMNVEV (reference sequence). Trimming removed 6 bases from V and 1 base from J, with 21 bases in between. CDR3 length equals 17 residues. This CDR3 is CASRLLRQGGRQETQYF. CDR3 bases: TGTGCCAGCAGGCTACTCAGACAGGGAGGTCGCCAAGAGACCCAGTACTTC.

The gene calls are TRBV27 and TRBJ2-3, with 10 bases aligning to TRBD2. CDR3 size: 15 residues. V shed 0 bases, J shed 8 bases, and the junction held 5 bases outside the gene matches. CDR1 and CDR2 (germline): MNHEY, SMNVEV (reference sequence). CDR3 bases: TGTGCCAGCAGTTTATCGAGCGGGAGGGCGGGTACGCAGTATTTT. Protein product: CASSLSSGRAGTQYF.

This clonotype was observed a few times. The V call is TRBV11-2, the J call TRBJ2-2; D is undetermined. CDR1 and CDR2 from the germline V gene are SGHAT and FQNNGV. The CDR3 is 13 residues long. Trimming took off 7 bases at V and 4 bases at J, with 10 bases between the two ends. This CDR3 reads CASTPEATGELFF. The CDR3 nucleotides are TGTGCCAGCACCCCCGAGGCCACCGGGGAGCTGTTTTTT.

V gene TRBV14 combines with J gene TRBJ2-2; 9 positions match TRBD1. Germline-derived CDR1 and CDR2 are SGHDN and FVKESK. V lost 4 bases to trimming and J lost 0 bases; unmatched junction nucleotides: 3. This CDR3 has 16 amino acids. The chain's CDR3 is CASSPGTGTNTGELFF. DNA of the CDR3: TGTGCCAGCAGCCCCGGGACAGGGACGAACACCGGGGAGCTGTTTTTT.

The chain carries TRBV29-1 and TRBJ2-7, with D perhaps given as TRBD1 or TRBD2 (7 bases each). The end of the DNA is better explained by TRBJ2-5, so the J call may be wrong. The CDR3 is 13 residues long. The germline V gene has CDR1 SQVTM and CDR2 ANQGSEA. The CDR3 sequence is CSVDHRGGETQYF. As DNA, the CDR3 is TGCAGCGTTGACCACAGGGGAGGGGAGACCCAGTACTTC.

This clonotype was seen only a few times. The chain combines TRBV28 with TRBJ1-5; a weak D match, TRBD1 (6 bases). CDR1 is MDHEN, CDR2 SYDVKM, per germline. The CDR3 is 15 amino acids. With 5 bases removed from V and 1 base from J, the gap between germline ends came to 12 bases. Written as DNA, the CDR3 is TGTGCCAGCAGTCCACCCGGGACAAGCAATCAGCCCCAGCATTTT. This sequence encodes CASSPPGTSNQPQHF.

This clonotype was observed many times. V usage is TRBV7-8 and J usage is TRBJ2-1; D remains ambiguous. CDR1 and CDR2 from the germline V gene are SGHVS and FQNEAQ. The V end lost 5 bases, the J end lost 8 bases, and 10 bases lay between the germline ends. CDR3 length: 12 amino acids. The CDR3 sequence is CASSKIRDEQFF. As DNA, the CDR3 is TGTGCCAGCAGCAAGATACGGGATGAGCAGTTCTTC.

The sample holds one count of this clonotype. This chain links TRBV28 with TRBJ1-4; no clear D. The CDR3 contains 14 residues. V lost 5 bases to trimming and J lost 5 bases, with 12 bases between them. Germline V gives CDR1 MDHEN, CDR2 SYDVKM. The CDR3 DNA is TGTGCCAGCAGTCTAGGCAGCGCCAATGAAAAACTGTTTTTT. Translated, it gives CASSLGSANEKLFF. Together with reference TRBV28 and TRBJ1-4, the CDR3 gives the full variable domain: DVKVTQSSRYLVKRTGEKVFLECVQDMDHENMFWYRQDPGLGLRLIYFSYDVKMKEKGDIPEGYSVSREKKERFSLILESASTNQTSMYLCASSLGSANEKLFFGSGTQLSVL.

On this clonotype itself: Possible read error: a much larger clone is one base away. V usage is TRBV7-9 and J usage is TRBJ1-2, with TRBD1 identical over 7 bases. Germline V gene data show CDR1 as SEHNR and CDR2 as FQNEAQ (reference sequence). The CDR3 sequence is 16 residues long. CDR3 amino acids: CASIQPRQGGNCGYTF. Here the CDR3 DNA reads TGTGCCAGCATCCAACCCCGACAGGGCGGTAACTGTGGCTACACCTTC.

The CDR3 loop is CASRAGQYTNYGYTF. In DNA form, the CDR3 reads TGTGCCAGCAGGGCCGGACAGTACACTAACTATGGCTACACCTTC. The chain couples TRBV6-6 to TRBJ1-2, with a weak D call TRBD1 (6 bases). Germline CDR1 is MNHNY and CDR2 is SVGAGI (reference sequence). Between the trimmed V and J ends, which lost 6 bases and 0 bases, there was a span of 14 bases. The CDR3 sequence is 15 residues long.